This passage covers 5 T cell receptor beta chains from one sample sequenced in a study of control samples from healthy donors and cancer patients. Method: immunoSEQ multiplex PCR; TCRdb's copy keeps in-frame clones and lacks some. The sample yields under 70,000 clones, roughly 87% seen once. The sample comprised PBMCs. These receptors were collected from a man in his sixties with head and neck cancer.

CDR3 amino acids: CASSLLKSFGELFF. In DNA, the CDR3 is TGTGCCAGCAGTTTACTGAAGTCTTTCGGGGAGCTGTTTTTT. The chain recombines TRBV27 with TRBJ2-2; D gene ambiguous. The CDR3 runs to 14 residues. V gave up 2 bases and J gave up 7 bases, with 11 bases separating them. CDR1 and CDR2 (germline): MNHEY, SMNVEV (reference sequence).

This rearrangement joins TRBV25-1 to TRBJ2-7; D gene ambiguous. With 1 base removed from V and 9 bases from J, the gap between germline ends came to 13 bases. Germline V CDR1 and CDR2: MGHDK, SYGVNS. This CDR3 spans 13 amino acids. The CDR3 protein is CASSESPLSGQYF. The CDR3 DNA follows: TGTGCCAGCAGTGAATCCCCTCTCTCAGGGCAGTACTTC.

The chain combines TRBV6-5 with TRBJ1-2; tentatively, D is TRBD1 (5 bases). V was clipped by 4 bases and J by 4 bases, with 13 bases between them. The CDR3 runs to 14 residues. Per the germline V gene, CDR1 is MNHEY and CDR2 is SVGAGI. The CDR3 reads CASSLLWGGYGYTF. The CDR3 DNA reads TGTGCCAGCAGTTTATTGTGGGGCGGCTATGGCTACACCTTC.

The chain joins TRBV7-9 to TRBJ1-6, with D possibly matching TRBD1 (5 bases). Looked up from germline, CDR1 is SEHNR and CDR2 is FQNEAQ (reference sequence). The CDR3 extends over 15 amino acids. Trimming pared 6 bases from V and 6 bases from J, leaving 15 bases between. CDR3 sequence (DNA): TGTGCCAGCAGTTCCCAAGACAGCCTTAATTCACCCCTCCACTTT. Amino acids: CASSSQDSLNSPLHF. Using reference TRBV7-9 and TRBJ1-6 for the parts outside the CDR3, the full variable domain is DTGVSQNPRHKITKRGQNVTFRCDPISEHNRLYWYRQTLGQGPEFLTYFQNEAQLEKSRLLSDRFSAERPKGSFSTLEIQRTEQGDSAMYLCASSSQDSLNSPLHFGNGTRLTVT.

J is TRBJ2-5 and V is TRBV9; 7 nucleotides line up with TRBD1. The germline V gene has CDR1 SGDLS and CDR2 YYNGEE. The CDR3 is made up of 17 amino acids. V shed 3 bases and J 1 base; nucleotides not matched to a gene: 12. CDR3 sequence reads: CASSGYSYRGTQETQYF. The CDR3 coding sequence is TGTGCCAGCAGCGGCTATTCTTACAGGGGAACCCAAGAGACCCAGTACTTC.